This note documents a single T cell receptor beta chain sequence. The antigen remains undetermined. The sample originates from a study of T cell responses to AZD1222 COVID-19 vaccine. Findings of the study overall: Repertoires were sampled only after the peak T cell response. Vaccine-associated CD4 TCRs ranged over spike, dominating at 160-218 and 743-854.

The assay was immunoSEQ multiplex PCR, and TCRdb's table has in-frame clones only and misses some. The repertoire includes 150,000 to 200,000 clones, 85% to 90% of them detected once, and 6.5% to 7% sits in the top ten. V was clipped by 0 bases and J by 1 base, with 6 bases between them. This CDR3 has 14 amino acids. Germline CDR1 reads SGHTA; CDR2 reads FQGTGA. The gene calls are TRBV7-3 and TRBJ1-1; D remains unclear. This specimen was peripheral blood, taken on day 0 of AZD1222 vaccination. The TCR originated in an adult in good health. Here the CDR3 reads CASSLTSGNTEAFF. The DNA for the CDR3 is TGTGCCAGCAGCTTAACGTCGGGGAACACTGAAGCTTTCTTT.